This TCR beta chain was sequenced during a study of blood T cell repertoires in COVID-19. Across the whole study: Acute and convalescent COVID-19 samples came from the United States, Italy and Spain. T cells, B-cell-depleted T cells, or PBMCs provided the cDNA or gDNA that served as material.

Authors' analysis steps: Amplifying reference gene primers gave estimates of nucleated cell counts. Clones were sequenced by immunoSEQ multiplex PCR, and TCRdb holds only the in-frame ones, with some missing. The V and J calls and clone size were taken over from that table, and D and trimming were inferred from the DNA. The sample carries around 48,000 clones, about 89% recorded once. The specimen sequenced was peripheral blood. This sequence originates from a man aged 55-75 years with active or convalescent COVID-19.

In DNA, the CDR3 is TGCGCCAGCAGCCAAGATCTCGGCGGGGGGGCCCGAAAGACCCAGTACTTC. Amino acids: CASSQDLGGGARKTQYF. The chain links TRBV4-1 to TRBJ2-5; 9 bases are shared with TRBD2. Trimming cost V 0 bases and J 6 bases; bases outside gene matches: 11. Germline V gene lookup returns CDR1 MGHRA and CDR2 YSYEKL. The CDR3 runs 17 residues.